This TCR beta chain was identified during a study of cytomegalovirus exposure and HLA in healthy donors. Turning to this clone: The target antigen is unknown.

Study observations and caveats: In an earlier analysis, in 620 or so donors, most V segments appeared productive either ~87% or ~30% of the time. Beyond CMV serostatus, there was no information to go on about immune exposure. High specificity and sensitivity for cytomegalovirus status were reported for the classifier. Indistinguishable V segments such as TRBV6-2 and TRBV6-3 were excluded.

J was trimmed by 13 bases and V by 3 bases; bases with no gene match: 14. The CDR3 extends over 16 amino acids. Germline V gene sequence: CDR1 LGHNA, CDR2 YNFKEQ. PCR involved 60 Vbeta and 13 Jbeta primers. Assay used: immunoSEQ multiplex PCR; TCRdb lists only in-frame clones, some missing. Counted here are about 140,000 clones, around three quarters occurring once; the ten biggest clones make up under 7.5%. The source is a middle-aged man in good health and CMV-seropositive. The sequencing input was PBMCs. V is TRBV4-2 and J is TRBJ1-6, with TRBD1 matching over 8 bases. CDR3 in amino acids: CASSQFGQGGTTPLHF. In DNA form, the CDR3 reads TGTGCCAGCAGCCAGTTCGGACAGGGTGGAACGACGCCCCTCCACTTT.